A single TCR beta chain is shown here with its context. Antigen specificity is unknown. The data stem from a study of a mutant IDH1 vaccine in newly diagnosed glioma. TCRdb keeps only in-frame clones here, not all; method: immunoSEQ multiplex PCR. The table lists more than 40,000 clones, about 88% of them singletons. General study results and limits: In around 93% of patients, immune responses induced by the vaccine occurred.

The V gene's germline CDR1 is SNHLY and CDR2 FYNNEI. V was cut by 3 bases and J by 3 bases, with 6 bases left in between. CDR3 size: 13 residues. The time point: week 35, safety follow-up. Topical imiquimod was applied with each vaccine dose, which held 300 ug of mutant IDH1 20-mer peptide. Here the sequenced sample was PBMCs, taken from a glioma patient whose treatment included an IDH1 peptide vaccine. V usage is TRBV2 and J usage is TRBJ2-1, with D possibly matching TRBD2 (5 bases). This clonotype originated in a woman between 35 and 50 years old with glioma. CDR3 residues: CASSETNYNEQFF. The CDR3, as DNA: TGTGCCAGCAGTGAGACTAACTACAATGAGCAGTTCTTC.